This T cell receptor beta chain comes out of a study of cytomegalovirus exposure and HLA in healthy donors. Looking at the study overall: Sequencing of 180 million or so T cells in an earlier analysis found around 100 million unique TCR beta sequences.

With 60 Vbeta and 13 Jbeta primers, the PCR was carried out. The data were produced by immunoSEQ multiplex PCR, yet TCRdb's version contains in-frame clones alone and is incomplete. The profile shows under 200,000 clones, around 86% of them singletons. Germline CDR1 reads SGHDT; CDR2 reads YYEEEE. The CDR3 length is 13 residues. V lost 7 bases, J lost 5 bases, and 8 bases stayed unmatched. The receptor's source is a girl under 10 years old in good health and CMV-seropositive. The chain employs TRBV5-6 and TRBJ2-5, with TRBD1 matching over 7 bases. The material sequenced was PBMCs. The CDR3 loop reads CASEGASTETQYF. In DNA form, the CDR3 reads TGTGCCAGCGAGGGGGCTAGCACCGAGACCCAGTACTTC.